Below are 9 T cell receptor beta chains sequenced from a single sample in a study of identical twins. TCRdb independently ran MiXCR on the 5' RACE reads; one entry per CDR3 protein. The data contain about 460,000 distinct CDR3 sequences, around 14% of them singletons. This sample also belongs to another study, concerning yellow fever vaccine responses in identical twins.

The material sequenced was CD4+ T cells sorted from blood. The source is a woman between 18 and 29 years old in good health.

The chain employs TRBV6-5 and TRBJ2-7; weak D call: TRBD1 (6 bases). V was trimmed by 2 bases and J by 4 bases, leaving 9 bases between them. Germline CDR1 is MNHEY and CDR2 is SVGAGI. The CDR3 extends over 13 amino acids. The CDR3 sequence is CASSYDRNYEQYF. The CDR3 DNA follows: TGTGCCAGCAGTTACGACAGGAATTACGAGCAGTACTTC.

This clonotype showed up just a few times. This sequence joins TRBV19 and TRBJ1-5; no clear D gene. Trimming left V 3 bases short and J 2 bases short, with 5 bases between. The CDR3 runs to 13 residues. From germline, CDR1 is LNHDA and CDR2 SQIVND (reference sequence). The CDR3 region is CASSILGNQPQHF. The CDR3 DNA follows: TGTGCCAGTAGTATTCTCGGCAATCAGCCCCAGCATTTT.

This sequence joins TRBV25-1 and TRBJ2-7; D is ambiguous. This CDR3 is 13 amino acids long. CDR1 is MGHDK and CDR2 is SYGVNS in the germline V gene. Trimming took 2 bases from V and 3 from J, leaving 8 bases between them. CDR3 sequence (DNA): TGTGCCAGCAGTGAAACGCCCGTCTACGAGCAGTACTTC. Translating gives CASSETPVYEQYF.

CDR3 protein: CASSPLTSNEQFF. CDR3 DNA: TGTGCCAGCAGTCCTTTGACGAGCAATGAGCAGTTCTTC. The chain joins TRBV12-3 or TRBV12-4 to TRBJ2-1; D call uncertain. Trimming shortened V by 5 bases and J by 6 bases, and 11 bases separated the two germline ends. This CDR3 is built from 13 residues.

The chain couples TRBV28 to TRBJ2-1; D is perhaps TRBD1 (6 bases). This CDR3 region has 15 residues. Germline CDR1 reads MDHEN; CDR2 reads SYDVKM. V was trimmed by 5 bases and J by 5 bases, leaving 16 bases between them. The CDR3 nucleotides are TGTGCCAGCAGTCACCCCCGGACAGCCAACAATGAGCAGTTCTTC. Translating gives CASSHPRTANNEQFF.

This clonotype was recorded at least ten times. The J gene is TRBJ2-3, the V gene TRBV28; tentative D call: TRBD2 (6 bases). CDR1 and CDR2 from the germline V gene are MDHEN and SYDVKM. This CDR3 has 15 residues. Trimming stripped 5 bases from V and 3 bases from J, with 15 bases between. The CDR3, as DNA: TGTGCCAGCAGTGGGCCGCGGCTAGCGACAGATACGCAGTATTTT. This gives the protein CASSGPRLATDTQYF.

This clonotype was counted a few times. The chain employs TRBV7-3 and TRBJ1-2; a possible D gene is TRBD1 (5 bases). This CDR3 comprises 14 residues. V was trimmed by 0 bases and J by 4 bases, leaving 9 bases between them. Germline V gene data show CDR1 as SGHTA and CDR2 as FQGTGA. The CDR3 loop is CASSLTGAAYGYTF. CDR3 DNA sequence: TGTGCCAGCAGCTTAACTGGGGCGGCCTATGGCTACACCTTC.

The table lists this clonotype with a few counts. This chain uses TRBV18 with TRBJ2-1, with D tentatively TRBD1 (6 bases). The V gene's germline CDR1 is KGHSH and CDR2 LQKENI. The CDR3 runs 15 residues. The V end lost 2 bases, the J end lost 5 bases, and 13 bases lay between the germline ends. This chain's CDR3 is CASSPASRQDNEQFF. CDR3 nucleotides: TGTGCCAGCTCACCAGCCAGTCGACAGGACAATGAGCAGTTCTTC.

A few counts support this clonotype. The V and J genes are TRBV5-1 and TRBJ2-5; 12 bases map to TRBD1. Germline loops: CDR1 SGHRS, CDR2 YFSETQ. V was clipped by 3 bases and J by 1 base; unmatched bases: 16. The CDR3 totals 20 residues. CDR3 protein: CASSSTVGTGGARPQETQYF. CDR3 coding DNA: TGCGCCAGCAGCTCGACGGTCGGGACAGGGGGCGCGCGGCCCCAAGAGACCCAGTACTTC.